These 13 T cell receptor beta chains were sequenced from one sample in a study of technical replicates of blood from a handful of donors. This table comes from immunoSEQ multiplex PCR, and its TCRdb copy is limited to in-frame clones, with some not included. The sample lists about 81,000 clones; roughly 92% were seen once. The sample comprised T cells isolated from PBMCs. The receptors stem from a human donor in good health.

The chain couples TRBV6-5 to TRBJ1-5; no clear D. Looked up from germline, CDR1 is MNHEY and CDR2 is SVGAGI. V lost 2 bases and J 7 bases, leaving 15 bases between the germline ends. This CDR3 spans 15 amino acids. The CDR3 nucleotides read TGTGCCAGCAGTTACGACCGTGCCCCCGGGCAGCCCCAGCATTTT. Its protein is CASSYDRAPGQPQHF.

V gene TRBV30 combines with J gene TRBJ2-2; no definite D call. CDR1 GTSNPN and CDR2 SVGIG come from the germline V gene (reference sequence). V lost 5 bases to trimming and J lost 0 bases, with 10 bases between them. The CDR3 length is 14 residues. The CDR3 DNA is TGTGCCTGGTCGGGTTTTACGAACACCGGGGAGCTGTTTTTT. It is translated as CAWSGFTNTGELFF.

V usage is TRBV15 and J usage is TRBJ2-7, with 9 positions matching TRBD2. CDR1 is LNHNV and CDR2 is YYDKDF in the germline V gene (reference sequence). The CDR3 runs to 16 residues. Trimming at V came to 8 bases and at J to 1 base, leaving 12 bases not matched to a gene. Here the CDR3 DNA reads TGTGCCACCCCCCCACAGCGGGGGGCCCAATCCTACGAGCAGTACTTC. Translation: CATPPQRGAQSYEQYF.

The chain carries TRBV6-1 and TRBJ1-5; D possibly corresponds to TRBD1 (5 bases). Germline-derived CDR1 and CDR2 are MNHNS and SASEGT. The CDR3 consists of 16 residues. Between the trimmed V and J ends, which lost 3 bases and 2 bases, there was a span of 14 bases. CDR3 coding DNA: TGTGCCAGCAGTGACCTCTCCAGGGAGGGCAATCAGCCCCAGCATTTT. This translates into CASSDLSREGNQPQHF.

The V call is TRBV19, the J call TRBJ2-1; 12 positions match TRBD2. Germline trimming cut 6 bases from V and 2 bases from J; bases unmatched to any gene: 8. The CDR3 is 17 amino acids. Germline CDR1 is LNHDA and CDR2 is SQIVND (reference sequence). For the CDR3, the DNA is TGTGCCAGTAGGGAAGGGACTAGCGGGCCTCCCTACAATGAGCAGTTCTTC. It translates to CASREGTSGPPYNEQFF. The entire variable domain, with the rest obtained from reference TRBV19 and TRBJ2-1, is as follows: DGGITQSPKYLFRKEGQNVTLSCEQNLNHDAMYWYRQDPGQGLRLIYYSQIVNDFQKGDIAEGYSVSREKKESFPLTVTSAQKNPTAFYLCASREGTSGPPYNEQFFGPGTRLTVL.

This clone has just a few counts. The V and J genes are TRBV10-1 and TRBJ1-6, with D unresolved. Deletions cut 3 bases from V and 4 bases from J, with 7 bases between. The CDR3 contains 14 residues. CDR1 is WNHNN and CDR2 is SYGVQD in the germline V gene (reference sequence). The CDR3 reads CASSDGRYNSPLHF. In DNA, the CDR3 is TGCGCCAGCAGTGACGGGAGGTATAATTCACCCCTCCACTTT.

This chain joins TRBV5-5 and TRBJ2-5, with 14 bases that match TRBD2. The CDR3 consists of 16 residues. Trimming removed 4 bases from V and 5 bases from J; junction bases left unmatched: 7. Per germline, CDR1 SGHKS and CDR2 YYEKEE (reference sequence). The DNA for the CDR3 is TGTGCCAGCAGCAGGGGACTAGCGGGAGTAGACGAGACCCAGTACTTC. Translation gives CASSRGLAGVDETQYF.

The V and J genes are TRBV6-6 and TRBJ1-3; possible D gene TRBD1, 6 bases. The CDR3 has 14 amino acids. V lost 5 bases to trimming and J lost 0 bases, with 8 bases between them. Germline loops: CDR1 MNHNY, CDR2 SVGAGI (reference sequence). The CDR3 sequence is CASSRGGSGNTIYF. The CDR3 nucleotides read TGTGCCAGCAGTCGAGGGGGCTCTGGAAACACCATATATTTT.

The chain couples TRBV28 to TRBJ2-1, with a tentative D call TRBD2 (7 bases). V was pared by 8 bases and J by 4 bases, with 12 bases between. The CDR3 loop spans 13 amino acids. Germline lookup yields CDR1 MDHEN and CDR2 SYDVKM. The CDR3 DNA reads TGTGCCAGCGGGGGGGCCCGATACAATGAGCAGTTCTTC. Amino acid sequence: CASGGARYNEQFF.

This sequence joins TRBV4-2 and TRBJ2-7; possibly TRBD2 for D (6 bases). The CDR3 is 15 amino acids. CDR1 LGHNA and CDR2 YNFKEQ come from the germline V gene. V was shortened by 2 bases and J by 4 bases, with 15 bases between the two germline ends. In nucleotides, the CDR3 is TGTGCCAGCAGCCAATTCTACGGGAGTTATTACGAGCAGTACTTC. It specifies CASSQFYGSYYEQYF.

The V call is TRBV5-1, the J call TRBJ2-3; D might be TRBD1 (6 bases). Germline V gene lookup returns CDR1 SGHRS and CDR2 YFSETQ. The V gene lost 1 base and the J gene lost 9 bases, with 12 bases spanning the gap. There are 13 residues in the CDR3. Written as DNA, the CDR3 is TGCGCCAGCAGCTTGAGCCGGGACATCACGCAGTATTTT. Translating it yields CASSLSRDITQYF. Looking up the rest from reference TRBV5-1 and TRBJ2-3 gives the full variable domain: KAGVTQTPRYLIKTRGQQVTLSCSPISGHRSVSWYQQTPGQGLQFLFEYFSETQRNKGNFPGRFSGRQFSNSRSEMNVSTLELGDSALYLCASSLSRDITQYFGPGTRLTVL.

This clone was counted a few times. This sequence joins TRBV7-9 and TRBJ1-1; D gene unclear. Trimming removed 1 base at V and 3 bases at J, with 12 bases between. The CDR3 spans 15 residues. Germline loops: CDR1 SEHNR, CDR2 FQNEAQ (reference sequence). Here the CDR3 DNA reads TGTGCCAGCAGCTTAGGGGCCCGTTGGGACACTGAAGCTTTCTTT. Residues: CASSLGARWDTEAFF.

The chain has TRBV10-3 and TRBJ2-7; TRBD1 matches 7 bases. CDR3 length: 15 residues. Trimming cost V 2 bases and J 5 bases; bases outside gene matches: 9. Looked up from germline, CDR1 is ENHRY and CDR2 is SYGVKD. The CDR3 DNA sequence: TGTGCCATCAGTGAGCCTGGACAGGTGGGAAACGAGCAGTACTTC. This sequence encodes CAISEPGQVGNEQYF.